This T cell receptor beta chain was obtained from a study of response to subunit inactivated influenza vaccine. Study conclusions and caveats: There was a suggestion from the authors that each seasonal influenza vaccination recruits few new T cells.

This clonotype was seen only a few times. Its antigen is currently unknown. CDR1 SGHKS and CDR2 YYEKEE come from the germline V gene (reference sequence). Trimming took 7 bases from V and 0 from J; bases not matched to a gene: 4. The CDR3 is 13 residues long. MiXCR, run by TCRdb on the RT-PCR reads, gives a single entry per CDR3 protein. The sample comprises about 190,000 distinct CDR3 sequences, 13% to 15% of which are singletons, and about a quarter rests with the top ten. Specimen: CD8+ T cells sorted from PBMCs, collected roughly 5 days after vaccination. The rearrangement links TRBV5-5 to TRBJ2-7, with 7 bases that match TRBD2. This clonotype was obtained from a man aged 50 or older who received an inactivated influenza vaccine. As DNA, the CDR3 is TGTGCCAGCGGGGGGGGACCCTCCTACGAGCAGTACTTC. It yields the protein CASGGGPSYEQYF.